The T cell receptor (beta chain) described here comes from a study of blood T cell repertoires in COVID-19. Study in general: PBMCs, B-cell-depleted T cells, or T cells were the source of the cDNA or gDNA that made up the material.

TCRdb's table, derived via immunoSEQ multiplex PCR, lists solely in-frame clones and lacks some. The table records under 250,000 clones, approximately 80% of them present only once. CDR3 length: 14 amino acids. The V gene's germline CDR1 is MNHEY and CDR2 SMNVEV (reference sequence). With 3 bases removed from V and 5 bases from J, the gap between germline ends came to 13 bases. Sequenced: peripheral blood. The TCR originated in a woman aged 70-85 years with acute or convalescent COVID-19. The V call is TRBV27, the J call TRBJ1-2; tentative D call: TRBD1 (6 bases). The CDR3 sequence: CASSFLQGPYGYTF. As DNA, the CDR3 is TGTGCCAGCAGTTTCCTACAGGGACCGTATGGCTACACCTTC.